This is a list of T cell receptor beta chains from one sample in a study of blood T cell repertoires in COVID-19. Using immunoSEQ multiplex PCR, the repertoire was profiled, and TCRdb retains in-frame clones only, with some absent. This sample has 200,000 or so clones; approximately 85% occur once, and the top ten carry more than 3%. Sequencing used peripheral blood. These TCRs come from a man aged 55 to 70 with acute or convalescent COVID-19. Both conserved end residues are part of each CDR3. Fields, in order: clone size, V gene, D gene, J gene, CDR3 protein, CDR3 DNA. A D gene is named only where the DNA matches it firmly. The size field is filled for only some rows; it gives once, few, many or a size class.

abundance: -; v_gene: TRBV3-1/TRBV3-2; d_gene: -; j_gene: TRBJ1-2; CDR3aa: CASSQGRAGGYTF; CDR3nt: TGTGCCAGCAGCCAAGGAAGGGCAGGGGGCTACACCTTC
abundance: -; v_gene: TRBV6-5; d_gene: TRBD1; j_gene: TRBJ1-6; CDR3aa: CAAGQGRNSPLHF; CDR3nt: TGTGCCGCGGGACAGGGACGTAATTCACCCCTCCACTTT
abundance: -; v_gene: TRBV5-5; d_gene: TRBD1; j_gene: TRBJ1-4; CDR3aa: CASRATGTGREKLFF; CDR3nt: TGTGCCAGCAGAGCTACCGGGACAGGGCGGGAAAAACTGTTTTTT
abundance: -; v_gene: TRBV3-1/TRBV3-2; d_gene: TRBD1; j_gene: TRBJ1-2; CDR3aa: CASSTGTGNYGYTF; CDR3nt: TGTGCCAGCAGCACCGGGACAGGGAACTATGGCTACACCTTC
abundance: -; v_gene: TRBV13; d_gene: -; j_gene: TRBJ2-2; CDR3aa: CASSLTAGRMNTGELFF; CDR3nt: TGTGCCAGCAGCTTAACCGCGGGACGAATGAACACCGGGGAGCTGTTTTTT
abundance: -; v_gene: TRBV7-2; d_gene: TRBD2; j_gene: TRBJ2-7; CDR3aa: CASSSPGLVAYEQYF; CDR3nt: TGTGCCAGCAGCTCCCCCGGACTAGTAGCCTACGAGCAGTACTTC
abundance: -; v_gene: TRBV19; d_gene: TRBD2; j_gene: TRBJ2-2; CDR3aa: CASIGTSGNTGELFF; CDR3nt: TGTGCCAGTATTGGGACTAGCGGAAACACCGGGGAGCTGTTTTTT
abundance: once; v_gene: TRBV28; d_gene: TRBD1; j_gene: TRBJ1-2; CDR3aa: CASSTTGTGYNYGYTF; CDR3nt: TGTGCCAGCAGTACCACTGGGACAGGATATAACTATGGCTACACCTTC
abundance: -; v_gene: TRBV6-5; d_gene: TRBD1; j_gene: TRBJ2-7; CDR3aa: CASSYGTDYEQYF; CDR3nt: TGTGCCAGCAGTTACGGGACAGATTACGAGCAGTACTTC
abundance: -; v_gene: TRBV5-5; d_gene: TRBD2; j_gene: TRBJ2-1; CDR3aa: CASSGIPGLSTQYEQFF; CDR3nt: TGTGCCAGCAGCGGAATACCGGGACTAAGCACCCAATATGAGCAGTTCTTC
abundance: -; v_gene: TRBV27; d_gene: TRBD1; j_gene: TRBJ2-7; CDR3aa: CASRWDRGTYEQYF; CDR3nt: TGTGCCAGCAGGTGGGACAGGGGAACCTACGAGCAGTACTTC
abundance: -; v_gene: TRBV10-3; d_gene: TRBD2; j_gene: TRBJ2-1; CDR3aa: CASEREAHGEQFF; CDR3nt: TGTGCCTCCGAGCGGGAGGCCCACGGAGAGCAGTTCTTC
abundance: -; v_gene: TRBV30; d_gene: -; j_gene: TRBJ1-3; CDR3aa: CAWSVGVTGNTIYF; CDR3nt: TGTGCCTGGAGTGTCGGGGTAACTGGAAACACCATATATTTT
abundance: -; v_gene: TRBV18; d_gene: -; j_gene: TRBJ2-5; CDR3aa: CASSPVQETQYF; CDR3nt: TGTGCCAGCTCACCAGTACAAGAGACCCAGTACTTC
abundance: -; v_gene: TRBV27; d_gene: -; j_gene: TRBJ1-4; CDR3aa: CASSLSLGRGLFF; CDR3nt: TGTGCCAGCAGTTTATCCCTAGGCAGGGGCCTGTTTTTT
abundance: once; v_gene: TRBV9; d_gene: -; j_gene: TRBJ1-2; CDR3aa: CASSVEFGAKPKGYTF; CDR3nt: TGTGCCAGCAGCGTAGAGTTTGGGGCCAAACCAAAGGGCTACACCTTC
abundance: once; v_gene: TRBV6-2/TRBV6-3; d_gene: -; j_gene: TRBJ2-7; CDR3aa: CASSSSGIEQYF; CDR3nt: TGTGCCAGCAGTTCATCAGGGATCGAGCAGTACTTC
abundance: -; v_gene: TRBV5-4; d_gene: -; j_gene: TRBJ2-3; CDR3aa: CASSSAWGPGTDTQYF; CDR3nt: TGTGCCAGCAGCTCCGCGTGGGGCCCCGGCACAGATACGCAGTATTTT
abundance: once; v_gene: TRBV19; d_gene: -; j_gene: TRBJ2-1; CDR3aa: CASSIRILSSYNEQFF; CDR3nt: TGTGCCAGTAGTATCAGGATCCTAAGCTCCTACAATGAGCAGTTCTTC
abundance: -; v_gene: TRBV18; d_gene: TRBD1; j_gene: TRBJ2-2; CDR3aa: CASSPLLLRDRAVTGELFF; CDR3nt: TGTGCCAGCTCACCTCTATTACTCCGGGACAGGGCGGTAACCGGGGAGCTGTTTTTT
abundance: -; v_gene: TRBV7-9; d_gene: TRBD1; j_gene: TRBJ1-2; CDR3aa: CASSLALGQGANYGYTF; CDR3nt: TGTGCCAGCAGCTTAGCCCTCGGACAGGGAGCTAACTATGGCTACACCTTC
abundance: -; v_gene: TRBV5-5; d_gene: -; j_gene: TRBJ1-4; CDR3aa: CASSLAVGANNEKLFF; CDR3nt: TGTGCCAGCAGCTTGGCCGTAGGGGCCAATAATGAAAAACTGTTTTTT
abundance: -; v_gene: TRBV2; d_gene: TRBD1; j_gene: TRBJ2-7; CDR3aa: CASRADRDHEQYF; CDR3nt: TGTGCCAGCAGGGCGGACAGGGACCACGAGCAGTACTTC
abundance: -; v_gene: TRBV5-8; d_gene: -; j_gene: TRBJ1-6; CDR3aa: CASNPQAGGISPLHF; CDR3nt: TGTGCCAGCAACCCGCAGGCGGGGGGCATATCACCCCTCCACTTT
abundance: -; v_gene: TRBV7-9; d_gene: TRBD2; j_gene: TRBJ2-7; CDR3aa: CASSSSASGKKQYF; CDR3nt: TGTGCCAGCAGCTCATCAGCTAGCGGGAAAAAGCAGTACTTC